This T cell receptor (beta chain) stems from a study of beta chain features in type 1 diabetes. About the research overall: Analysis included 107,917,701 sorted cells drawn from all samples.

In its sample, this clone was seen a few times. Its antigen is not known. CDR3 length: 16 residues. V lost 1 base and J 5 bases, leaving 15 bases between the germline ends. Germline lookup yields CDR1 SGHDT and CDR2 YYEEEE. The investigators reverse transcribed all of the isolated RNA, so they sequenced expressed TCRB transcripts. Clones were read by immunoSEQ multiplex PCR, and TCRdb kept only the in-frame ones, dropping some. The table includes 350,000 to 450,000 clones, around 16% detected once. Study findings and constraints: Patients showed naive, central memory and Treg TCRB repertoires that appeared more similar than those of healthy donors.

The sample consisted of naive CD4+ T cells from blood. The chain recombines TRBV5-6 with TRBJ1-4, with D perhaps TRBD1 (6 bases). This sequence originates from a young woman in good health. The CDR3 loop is CASSLTGRPSNEKLFF. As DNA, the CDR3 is TGTGCCAGCAGCTTGACAGGGCGCCCCTCGAATGAAAAACTGTTTTTT.